This T cell receptor beta chain was sequenced for a study of T-cell reconstitution after alpha-beta-depleted transplantation in children. The study's findings and limits: Surviving recipient T cells and thymic progenitors accounted for the high day-60 TCRbeta diversity observed in some patients. Counts and diversity of T cells one year after transplant came mostly from newly produced T cells.

The library targeted TCRbeta and was prepared with unique molecular identifiers. TCRdb redid the calling of the PCR reads with MiXCR, one entry per CDR3 protein. The sample consists of 800,000 to 1,000,000 distinct CDR3 sequences, about 29% of them appearing once. With respect to this clonotype: No antigen is known for it.

Germline CDR1 LNHNV, CDR2 YYDKDF (reference sequence). Trimming took 1 base from V and 1 from J, leaving 11 bases between them. This CDR3 has 16 residues. This material consisted of PBMCs, mostly from graft donor cells, taken 360 days after TCRalphabeta/CD19-depleted stem cell transplant. The TCR comes from a boy in the first two years of life who had a stem cell transplant for SCID, so the T cells may come from the graft donor. The genes are TRBV15 and TRBJ2-4; D is ambiguous. CDR3 amino acids: CATSRVLPEAKNIQYF. CDR3 nucleotides: TGTGCCACCAGCAGAGTCCTCCCGGAGGCCAAAAACATTCAGTACTTC.